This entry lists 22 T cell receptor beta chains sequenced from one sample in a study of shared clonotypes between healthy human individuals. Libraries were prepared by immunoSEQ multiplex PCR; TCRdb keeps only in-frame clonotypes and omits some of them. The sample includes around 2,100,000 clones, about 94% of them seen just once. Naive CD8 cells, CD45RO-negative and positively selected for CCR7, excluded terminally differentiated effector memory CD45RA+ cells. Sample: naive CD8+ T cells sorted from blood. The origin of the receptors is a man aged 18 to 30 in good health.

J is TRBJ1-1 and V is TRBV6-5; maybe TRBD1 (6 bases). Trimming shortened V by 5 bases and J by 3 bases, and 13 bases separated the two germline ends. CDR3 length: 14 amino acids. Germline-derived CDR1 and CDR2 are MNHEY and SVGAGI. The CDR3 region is CASSLEGVYTEAFF. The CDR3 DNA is TGTGCCAGCAGTCTTGAGGGGGTTTACACTGAAGCTTTCTTT.

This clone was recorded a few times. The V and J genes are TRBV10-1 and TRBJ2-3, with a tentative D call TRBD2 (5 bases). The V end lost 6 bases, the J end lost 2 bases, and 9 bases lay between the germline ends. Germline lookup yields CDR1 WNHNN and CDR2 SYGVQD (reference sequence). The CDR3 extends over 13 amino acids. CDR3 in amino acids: CASSIGLTDTQYF. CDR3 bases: TGCGCCAGCAGCATCGGACTCACAGATACGCAGTATTTT.

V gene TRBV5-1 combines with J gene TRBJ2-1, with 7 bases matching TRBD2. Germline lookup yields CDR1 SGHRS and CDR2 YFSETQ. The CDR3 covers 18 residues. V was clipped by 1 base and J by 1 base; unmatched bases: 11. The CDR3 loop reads CASSLISGEGPSYNEQFF. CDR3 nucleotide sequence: TGCGCCAGCAGCTTGATTTCGGGGGAGGGCCCTTCCTACAATGAGCAGTTCTTC.

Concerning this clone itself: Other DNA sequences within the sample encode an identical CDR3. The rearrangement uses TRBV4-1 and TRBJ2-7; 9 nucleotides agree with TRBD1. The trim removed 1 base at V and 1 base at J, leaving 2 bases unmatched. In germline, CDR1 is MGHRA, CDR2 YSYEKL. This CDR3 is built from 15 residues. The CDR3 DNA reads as TGCGCCAGCAGCCAAGGTGGGACAGGGTCCTACGAGCAGTACTTC. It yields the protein CASSQGGTGSYEQYF.

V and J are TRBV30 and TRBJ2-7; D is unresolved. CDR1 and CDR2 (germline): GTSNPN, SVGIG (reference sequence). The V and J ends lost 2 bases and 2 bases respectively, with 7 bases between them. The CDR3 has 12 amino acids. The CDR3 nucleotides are TGTGCCTGGAGTCATCCCGCCTACGAGCAGTACTTC. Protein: CAWSHPAYEQYF. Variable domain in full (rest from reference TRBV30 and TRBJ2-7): SQTIHQWPATLVQPVGSPLSLECTVEGTSNPNLYWYRQAAGRGLQLLFYSVGIGQISSEVPQNLSASRPQDRQFILSSKKLLLSDSGFYLCAWSHPAYEQYFGPGTRLTVT.

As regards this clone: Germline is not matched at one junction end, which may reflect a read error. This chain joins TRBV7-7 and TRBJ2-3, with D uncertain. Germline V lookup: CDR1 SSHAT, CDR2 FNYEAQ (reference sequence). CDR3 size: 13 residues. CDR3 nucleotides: TGTGCTAGCAGCCGGGCCCCGCAAGATACGCAGTATTTT. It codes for CASSRAPQDTQYF. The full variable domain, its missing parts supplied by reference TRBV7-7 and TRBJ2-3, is GAGVSQSPRYKVTKRGQDVTLRCDPISSHATLYWYQQALGQGPEFLTYFNYEAQPDKSGLPSDRFSAERPEGSISTLTIQRTEQRDSAMYRCASSRAPQDTQYFGPGTRLTVL.

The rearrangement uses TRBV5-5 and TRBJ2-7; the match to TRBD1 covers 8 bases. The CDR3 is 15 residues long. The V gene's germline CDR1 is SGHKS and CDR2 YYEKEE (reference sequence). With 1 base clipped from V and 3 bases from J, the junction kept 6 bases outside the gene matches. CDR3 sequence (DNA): TGTGCCAGCAGCTTGTATGGACAGGGCCTCTACGAGCAGTACTTC. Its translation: CASSLYGQGLYEQYF.

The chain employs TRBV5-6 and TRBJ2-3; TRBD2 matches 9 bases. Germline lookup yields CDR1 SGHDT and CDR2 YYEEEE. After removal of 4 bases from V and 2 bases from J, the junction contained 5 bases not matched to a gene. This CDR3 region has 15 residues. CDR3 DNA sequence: TGTGCCAGCAGCCCGGGACTAGCAGTCACAGATACGCAGTATTTT. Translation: CASSPGLAVTDTQYF.

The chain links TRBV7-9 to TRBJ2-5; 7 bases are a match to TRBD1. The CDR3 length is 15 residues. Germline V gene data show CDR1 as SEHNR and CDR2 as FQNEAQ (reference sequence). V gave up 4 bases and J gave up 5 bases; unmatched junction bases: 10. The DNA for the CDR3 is TGTGCCAGCAGCTCAGGATCGGACAGGCCGGAGACCCAGTACTTC. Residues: CASSSGSDRPETQYF.

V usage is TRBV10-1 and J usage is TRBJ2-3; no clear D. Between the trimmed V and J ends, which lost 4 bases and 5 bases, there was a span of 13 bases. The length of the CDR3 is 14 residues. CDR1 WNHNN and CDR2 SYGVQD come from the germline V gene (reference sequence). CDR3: CASSADPRGDTQYF. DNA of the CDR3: TGCGCCAGCAGTGCAGACCCTAGAGGAGATACGCAGTATTTT.

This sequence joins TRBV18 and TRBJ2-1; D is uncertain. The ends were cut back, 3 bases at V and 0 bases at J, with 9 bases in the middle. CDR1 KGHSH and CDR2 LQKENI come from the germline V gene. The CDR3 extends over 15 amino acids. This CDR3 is CASSPGSSSYNEQFF. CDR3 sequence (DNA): TGTGCCAGCTCACCTGGCAGCTCCTCCTACAATGAGCAGTTCTTC.

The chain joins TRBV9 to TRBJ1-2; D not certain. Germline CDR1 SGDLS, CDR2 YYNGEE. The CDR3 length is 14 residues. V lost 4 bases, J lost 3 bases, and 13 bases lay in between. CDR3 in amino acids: CASSPYQRDYGYTF. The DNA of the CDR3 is TGTGCCAGCAGCCCATACCAGAGGGACTATGGCTACACCTTC.

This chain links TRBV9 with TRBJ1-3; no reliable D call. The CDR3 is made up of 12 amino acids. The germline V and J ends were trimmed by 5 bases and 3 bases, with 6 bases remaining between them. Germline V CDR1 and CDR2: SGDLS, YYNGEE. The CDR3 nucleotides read TGTGCCAGCAGGGGAAATGGAAACACCATATATTTT. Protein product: CASRGNGNTIYF.

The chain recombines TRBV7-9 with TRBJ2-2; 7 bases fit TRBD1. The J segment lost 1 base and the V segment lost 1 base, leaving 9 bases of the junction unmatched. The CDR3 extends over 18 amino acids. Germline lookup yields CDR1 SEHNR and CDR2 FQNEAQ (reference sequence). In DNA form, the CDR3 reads TGTGCCAGCAGCTTAGAGGGTAGGGGACAGAGGAACACCGGGGAGCTGTTTTTT. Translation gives CASSLEGRGQRNTGELFF.

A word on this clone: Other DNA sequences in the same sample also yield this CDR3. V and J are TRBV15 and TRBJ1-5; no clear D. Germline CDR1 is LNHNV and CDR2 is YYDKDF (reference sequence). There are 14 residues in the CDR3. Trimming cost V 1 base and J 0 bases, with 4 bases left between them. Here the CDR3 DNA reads TGTGCCACCAGCAGAGGGGGTAGCAATCAGCCCCAGCATTTT. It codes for CATSRGGSNQPQHF. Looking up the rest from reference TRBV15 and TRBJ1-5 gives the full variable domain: DAMVIQNPRYQVTQFGKPVTLSCSQTLNHNVMYWYQQKSSQAPKLLFHYYDKDFNNEADTPDNFQSRRPNTSFCFLDIRSPGLGDTAMYLCATSRGGSNQPQHFGDGTRLSIL.

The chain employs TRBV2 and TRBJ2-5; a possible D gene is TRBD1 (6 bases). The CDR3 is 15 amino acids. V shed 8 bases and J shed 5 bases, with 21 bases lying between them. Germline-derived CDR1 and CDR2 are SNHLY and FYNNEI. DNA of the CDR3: TGTGCCAGCGGTCCCGGGACAAGCCTAGGGGAGACCCAGTACTTC. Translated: CASGPGTSLGETQYF.

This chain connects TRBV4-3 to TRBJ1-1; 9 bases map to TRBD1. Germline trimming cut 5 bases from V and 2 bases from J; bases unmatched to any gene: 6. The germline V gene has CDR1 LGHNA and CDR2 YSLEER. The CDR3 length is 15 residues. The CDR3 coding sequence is TGCGCCAGCAGCTTACACAGGGGGCAAAACACTGAAGCTTTCTTT. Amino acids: CASSLHRGQNTEAFF.

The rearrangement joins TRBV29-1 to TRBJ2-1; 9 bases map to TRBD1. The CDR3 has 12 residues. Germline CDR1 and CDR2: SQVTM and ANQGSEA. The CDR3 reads CSTGGPYNEQFF. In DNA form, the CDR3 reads TGCAGTACAGGGGGCCCCTACAATGAGCAGTTCTTC.

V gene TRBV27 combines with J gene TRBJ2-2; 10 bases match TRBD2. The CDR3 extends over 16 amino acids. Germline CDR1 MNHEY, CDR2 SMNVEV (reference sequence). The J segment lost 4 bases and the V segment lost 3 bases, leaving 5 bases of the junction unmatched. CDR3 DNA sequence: TGTGCCAGCAGTTTGGAAGTAGCGGGGGGCACCGGGGAGCTGTTTTTT. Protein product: CASSLEVAGGTGELFF.

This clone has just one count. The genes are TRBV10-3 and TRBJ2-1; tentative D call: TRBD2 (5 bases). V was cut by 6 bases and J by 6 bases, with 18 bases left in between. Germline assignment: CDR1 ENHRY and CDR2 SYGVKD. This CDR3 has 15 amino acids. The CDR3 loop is CAIRDLPSGSNEQFF. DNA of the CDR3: TGTGCCATCAGGGACCTACCCTCGGGGTCCAATGAGCAGTTCTTC.

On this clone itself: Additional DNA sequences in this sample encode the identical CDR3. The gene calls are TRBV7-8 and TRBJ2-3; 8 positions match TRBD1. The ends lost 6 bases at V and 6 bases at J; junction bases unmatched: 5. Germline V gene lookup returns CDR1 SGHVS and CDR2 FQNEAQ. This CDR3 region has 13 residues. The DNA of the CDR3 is TGTGCCAGCAGTTGGACAGGGACCGATACGCAGTATTTT. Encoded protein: CASSWTGTDTQYF.

The CDR3: CSVESETNYGYTF. CDR3 bases: TGCAGCGTTGAATCAGAGACTAACTATGGCTACACCTTC. The chain uses TRBV29-1 and TRBJ1-2; no firm D call. Trimming shortened V by 2 bases and J by 0 bases, and 7 bases separated the two germline ends. The length of the CDR3 is 13 residues. Germline assignment: CDR1 SQVTM and CDR2 ANQGSEA.